These T cell receptor beta chains were read from a single sample in a study of T cells in localized non-small cell lung cancer. The assay was immunoSEQ multiplex PCR, and TCRdb's table has in-frame clones only and misses some. The sample has 50,000 to 55,000 clones, around four fifths seen once. The source material was peripheral blood mononuclear cells, sampled before any cancer treatment. These receptor sequences come from a man aged 35 to 69 with stage III lung adenocarcinoma. Both conserved end residues are part of each CDR3. D genes are given only for firm matches. Only part of the rows carry a size: once, few, many, or a class if the clone is expanded.

>TRBV4-1|TRBJ2-3|TRBD1|NA
TGCGCCAGCAGCCTAGACAGGGGGGTCACAGATACGCAGTATTTT
CASSLDRGVTDTQYF
>TRBV7-2|TRBJ2-1|TRBD1|NA
TGTGCCAGCAGCTTATTGCAGGGGGCTTTCGGTGAGCAGTTCTTC
CASSLLQGAFGEQFF
>TRBV20-1|TRBJ2-3|NA|once
TGCAGTGCTAGTTCAGGGGAGTCGCAGTATTTT
CSASSGESQYF
>TRBV4-3|TRBJ1-2|NA|NA
TGCGCCAGCAGCCAAGGGGGGGCCTATGGCTACACCTTC
CASSQGGAYGYTF
>TRBV30|TRBJ2-1|TRBD1|few
TGTGCCTGGAGGGCAGGGGGCGAGCAGTTCTTC
CAWRAGGEQFF
>TRBV13|TRBJ2-7|TRBD1|NA
TGTGCCAGCAGCTCCGGGACAGGGCAGGCCTACGAGCAGTACTTC
CASSSGTGQAYEQYF
>TRBV2|TRBJ1-1|NA|NA
TGTGCCAGCAGTGCCACCGGGAGGGCGGTGAGCACTGAAGCTTTCTTT
CASSATGRAVSTEAFF
>TRBV4-2|TRBJ1-2|NA|NA
TGTGCCAGCAGCCAAACTTTGGGGGAACCCTATGGCTACACCTTC
CASSQTLGEPYGYTF
>TRBV4-2|TRBJ1-4|TRBD1|NA
TGTGCCAGCAGCCAAAAAACAATGGGACAGGGGGTAGAAAAACTGTTTTTT
CASSQKTMGQGVEKLFF
>TRBV29-1|TRBJ2-1|TRBD1|few
TGCAGCGTTGACCGACAGGGGCCCGGCGGTGAGCAGTTCTTC
CSVDRQGPGGEQFF
>TRBV7-2|TRBJ2-1|NA|once
TGTGCCAGCAGCTTAGGAGGGTTCAATGAGCAGTTCTTC
CASSLGGFNEQFF
>TRBV4-2|TRBJ2-4|NA|NA
TGTGCCAGCAGCCAAGGTTCGGGCAAAAACATTCAGTACTTC
CASSQGSGKNIQYF
>TRBV19|TRBJ2-2|NA|NA
TGTGCCAGTAGTTTGGACGGGGAGCTGTTTTTT
CASSLDGELFF
>TRBV5-1|TRBJ2-7|NA|few
TGCGCCAGCTCGGGGGAGCTCTACGAGCAGTACTTC
CASSGELYEQYF
>TRBV2|TRBJ2-5|NA|few
TGTGCCAGCAAGGGGGGGGGAGAGACCCAGTACTTC
CASKGGGETQYF
>TRBV6-5|TRBJ1-1|TRBD1|few
TGTGCCAGCAGTGCCCGGACAGGAGGCACTGAAGCTTTCTTT
CASSARTGGTEAFF
>TRBV7-3|TRBJ2-3|NA|NA
TGTGCCAGCAGCTTAACGATGGCAGCCACAGATACGCAGTATTTT
CASSLTMAATDTQYF
>TRBV4-2|TRBJ2-5|TRBD1|once
TGTGCCAGCAGCCAAGGCAGACAGGGTCGGGCGGAGACCCAGTACTTC
CASSQGRQGRAETQYF
>TRBV7-9|TRBJ2-3|TRBD2|NA
TGTGCCAGCAGCACAATACCTAGCGGGACTAGCACAGATACGCAGTATTTT
CASSTIPSGTSTDTQYF
>TRBV11-3|TRBJ2-1|TRBD2|NA
TGTGCCAGCAGCCTGGCCGGGACTAACTACAATGAGCAGTTCTTC
CASSLAGTNYNEQFF
>TRBV6-6|TRBJ1-1|NA|NA
TGTGCCAGCAGTTACATGAACACTGAAGCTTTCTTT
CASSYMNTEAFF
>TRBV7-2|TRBJ2-2|NA|NA
TGTGCCAGCAGTCCCTATGGCACCGGGGAGCTGTTTTTT
CASSPYGTGELFF
>TRBV5-1|TRBJ2-2|TRBD2|NA
TGCGCCAGCAGCCCGGGACTAGCCCCCGGGGAGCTGTTTTTT
CASSPGLAPGELFF
>TRBV7-9|TRBJ1-1|NA|once
TGTGCCAGCATCACAACCAGAACAGGGAACACTGAAGCTTTCTTT
CASITTRTGNTEAFF
>TRBV10-2|TRBJ2-7|TRBD1|few
TGCGCCAGCAGTGAGCAGGGGGCAAAGTACTTC
CASSEQGAKYF
>TRBV5-6|TRBJ1-2|TRBD1|NA
TGTGCCAGCAGCTCCGTGGACAGGAACTATGGCTACACCTTC
CASSSVDRNYGYTF
>TRBV4-1|TRBJ2-2|NA|NA
TGCGCCAGCAGTTGGGACTCCCCCAACACCGGGGAGCTGTTTTTT
CASSWDSPNTGELFF
>TRBV19|TRBJ1-2|NA|NA
TGTGCCAGTAGTATCATGGGGGGGGGCTTGGATGGCTACACCTTC
CASSIMGGGLDGYTF
>TRBV7-9|TRBJ2-5|NA|NA
TGTGCCAGCAGCTGCCGGGACTTTAAGGGAGAGACCCAGTACTTC
CASSCRDFKGETQYF
>TRBV11-2|TRBJ1-1|NA|few
TGTGCCAGCAGCTTAGATGTCCAGGGGTGGACTGAAGCTTTCTTT
CASSLDVQGWTEAFF
>TRBV6-6|TRBJ2-7|NA|NA
TGTGCCAGCAGTTCCACTGACGACGGCTACGAGCAGTACTTC
CASSSTDDGYEQYF
>TRBV5-6|TRBJ1-1|TRBD1|NA
TGTGCCAGCAGCTACGTAACCGGGACAGGGGCGAACACTGAAGCTTTCTTT
CASSYVTGTGANTEAFF
>TRBV12-5|TRBJ2-3|NA|NA
TGTGCTAGTGGCTCCGGACTACCTAGCACAGATACGCAGTATTTT
CASGSGLPSTDTQYF
>TRBV2|TRBJ2-3|NA|NA
TGTGCCAGCAGGTCAGGGGGGGATACGCAGTATTTT
CASRSGGDTQYF
>TRBV7-2|TRBJ2-5|NA|few
TGTGCCAGCAGCCAGGCTAGCCGAGAGACCCAGTACTTC
CASSQASRETQYF
>TRBV30|TRBJ2-7|NA|few
TGTGCCTGGAGTGACCAGGGGGGTGAGCAGTACTTC
CAWSDQGGEQYF
>TRBV5-1|TRBJ1-2|NA|NA
TGCGCCAGCAGTCTAACGGTTGGGGCAGATCCTAACTATGGCTACACCTTC
CASSLTVGADPNYGYTF
>TRBV4-3|TRBJ2-3|TRBD1|NA
TGCGCCAGCAGCGAAGGCCCAGGGGGACCTAGCACAGATACGCAGTATTTT
CASSEGPGGPSTDTQYF
>TRBV4-2|TRBJ2-3|TRBD2|few
TGTGCCAGCAGCCCGGGACTAGCGGGGGGCACAGATACGCAGTATTTT
CASSPGLAGGTDTQYF
>TRBV14|TRBJ2-2|NA|NA
TGTGCCAGCAGGTCCGTAGCCGGGGAGCTGTTTTTT
CASRSVAGELFF
>TRBV5-1|TRBJ1-4|TRBD1|NA
TGCGCCAGCTCACAAGGGGGCGCAGCTGAAAAACTGTTTTTT
CASSQGGAAEKLFF
>TRBV6-1|TRBJ1-2|NA|NA
TGTGCCAGCACCCCAACCGGGACCGCCTATGGCTACACCTTC
CASTPTGTAYGYTF
>TRBV6-5|TRBJ2-7|NA|NA
TGTGCCAGCAGTTTCCTTAGCGAGCAGTACTTC
CASSFLSEQYF
>TRBV5-1|TRBJ2-7|NA|few
TGCGCCAGCACCCAGGACAACGGCTACGAGCAGTACTTC
CASTQDNGYEQYF
>TRBV5-1|TRBJ1-3|NA|NA
TGCGCCAGCAGCTTCGGGGGACGCCCCGATTCTGGAAACACCATATATTTT
CASSFGGRPDSGNTIYF